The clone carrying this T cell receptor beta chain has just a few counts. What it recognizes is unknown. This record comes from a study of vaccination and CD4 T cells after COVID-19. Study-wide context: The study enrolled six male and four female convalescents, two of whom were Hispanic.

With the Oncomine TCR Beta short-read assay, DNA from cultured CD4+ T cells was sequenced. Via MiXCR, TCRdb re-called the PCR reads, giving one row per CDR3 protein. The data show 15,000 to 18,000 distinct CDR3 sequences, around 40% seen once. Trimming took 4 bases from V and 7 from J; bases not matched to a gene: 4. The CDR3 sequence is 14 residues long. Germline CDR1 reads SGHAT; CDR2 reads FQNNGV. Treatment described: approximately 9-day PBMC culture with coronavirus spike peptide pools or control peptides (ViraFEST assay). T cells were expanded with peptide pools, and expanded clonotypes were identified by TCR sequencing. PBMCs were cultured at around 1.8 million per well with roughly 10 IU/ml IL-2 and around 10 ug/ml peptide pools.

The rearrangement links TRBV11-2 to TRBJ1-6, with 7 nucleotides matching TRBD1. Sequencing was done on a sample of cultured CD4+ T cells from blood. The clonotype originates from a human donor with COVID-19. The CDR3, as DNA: TGTGCCAGCAGCTCGGGACAGCGGAATTCACCCCTCCACTTT. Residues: CASSSGQRNSPLHF. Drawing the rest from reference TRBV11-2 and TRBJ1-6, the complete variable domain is EAGVAQSPRYKIIEKRQSVAFWCNPISGHATLYWYQQILGQGPKLLIQFQNNGVVDDSQLPKDRFSAERLKGVDSTLKIQPAKLEDSAVYLCASSSGQRNSPLHFGNGTRLTVT.